Each of the 18 T cell receptor beta chains below was sequenced from the same sample in a study of blood T cell repertoires in COVID-19. Here immunoSEQ multiplex PCR was the method, and the copy in TCRdb shows in-frame clones only, minus some. The sample holds under 300,000 clones, under 90% seen once. Sequenced material: peripheral blood. The receptors come from a man aged 50 to 59 with acute or convalescent COVID-19.

The chain has TRBV5-5 and TRBJ1-2; TRBD1 matches 11 bases. This CDR3 has 15 residues. The V segment lost 3 bases and the J segment 5 bases; nucleotides outside the gene matches: 6. CDR1 is SGHKS, CDR2 YYEKEE, per germline (reference sequence). The CDR3 DNA reads TGTGCCAGCAGCTCCACCGGGACAGGGGGGTATGGCTACACCTTC. The encoded protein is CASSSTGTGGYGYTF.

The chain carries TRBV27 and TRBJ2-5; tentatively, D is TRBD2 (6 bases). Germline V gives CDR1 MNHEY, CDR2 SMNVEV (reference sequence). This CDR3 spans 14 amino acids. The germline V and J ends were trimmed by 6 bases and 5 bases, with 16 bases remaining between them. The CDR3 DNA follows: TGTGCCAGCAGCCCCGCGGGGCCGGTGGAGACCCAGTACTTC. Protein: CASSPAGPVETQYF.

The chain links TRBV2 to TRBJ2-5, with 9 bases aligning to TRBD1. CDR1 and CDR2 from the germline V gene are SNHLY and FYNNEI. This CDR3 contains 15 residues. V shed 2 bases, J shed 3 bases, and the junction held 4 bases outside the gene matches. This CDR3 is CASSEQGQGKETQYF. The CDR3 nucleotides read TGTGCCAGCAGTGAACAGGGACAGGGAAAAGAGACCCAGTACTTC.

The genes are TRBV19 and TRBJ1-5, with D possibly matching TRBD1 (5 bases). CDR1 and CDR2 (germline): LNHDA, SQIVND (reference sequence). V was shortened by 1 base and J by 7 bases, with 8 bases between the two germline ends. The CDR3 is made up of 13 amino acids. The CDR3 DNA reads TGTGCCAGTAGTATAGTCGGACAACAGCCCCAGCATTTT. It yields the protein CASSIVGQQPQHF.

The rearrangement joins TRBV19 to TRBJ2-1; D is unresolved. V lost 0 bases to trimming and J lost 12 bases, with 15 bases between them. The CDR3 is 14 residues long. The germline CDR1 and CDR2 sequences are LNHDA and SQIVND (reference sequence). The CDR3 region is CASSIDGISYGQFF. The CDR3 coding sequence is TGTGCCAGTAGTATAGATGGCATAAGTTATGGGCAGTTCTTC.

This clone was counted once. The rearrangement uses TRBV5-1 and TRBJ2-2, with 8 bases aligning to TRBD1. Germline lookup yields CDR1 SGHRS and CDR2 YFSETQ. Trimming cost V 0 bases and J 5 bases; bases outside gene matches: 6. CDR3 size: 16 residues. The CDR3 sequence: CASSLVVTGATGELFF. In DNA form, the CDR3 reads TGCGCCAGCAGCTTGGTGGTGACAGGGGCAACCGGGGAGCTGTTTTTT.

V is TRBV6-5 and J is TRBJ2-7, with 10 bases matching TRBD1. The CDR3 covers 15 residues. CDR1 and CDR2 from the germline V gene are MNHEY and SVGAGI. V lost 6 bases and J lost 4; bases outside the gene matches: 9. The CDR3 loop is CASRRDRGPGYEQYF. CDR3 coding DNA: TGTGCCAGCAGGCGGGACAGGGGCCCAGGGTACGAGCAGTACTTC.

The CDR3 DNA sequence: TGTGCCAGCAGACCCCCGGGGAGGGGTGGCTACACCTTC. The encoded protein is CASRPPGRGGYTF. V gene TRBV12-3 or TRBV12-4 combines with J gene TRBJ1-2; TRBD1 is a possible D gene (5 bases). Trimming removed 6 bases from V and 7 bases from J, with 15 bases in between. The length of the CDR3 is 13 residues.

The CDR3 DNA is TGTGCCACCAGCAGAGGCCCCGGACTAGCGGGGAGGAATGAGCAGTTCTTC. It is translated as CATSRGPGLAGRNEQFF. The chain recombines TRBV15 with TRBJ2-1, with TRBD2 matching 12 bases. Germline V lookup: CDR1 LNHNV, CDR2 YYDKDF (reference sequence). The V gene end was trimmed by 1 base and the J gene end by 7 bases; junction bases not matched to a gene: 8. The CDR3 is 17 residues long.

The chain recombines TRBV4-2 with TRBJ1-2, with no clear D. CDR1 and CDR2 from the germline V gene are LGHNA and YNFKEQ. Trimming took 1 base from V and 2 from J, leaving 8 bases between them. CDR3 length equals 14 residues. The chain's CDR3 is CASSQVSGNYGYTF. CDR3 sequence (DNA): TGTGCCAGCAGCCAAGTCTCCGGGAACTATGGCTACACCTTC.

This clone has just one count. The rearrangement links TRBV12-3 or TRBV12-4 to TRBJ2-7; possibly TRBD1 for D (6 bases). The V and J ends lost 6 bases and 3 bases respectively, with 9 bases between them. The CDR3 is 12 amino acids. The CDR3 spells CASSLQGYEQYF. The CDR3 DNA reads as TGTGCCAGCAGCTTACAGGGCTACGAGCAGTACTTC.

DNA for the CDR3: TGTGCCAGCAGGCCCGAGTTGGTGGGGAGGTACAATGAGCAGTTCTTC. This codes for CASRPELVGRYNEQFF. This chain joins TRBV2 and TRBJ2-1; tentatively, D is TRBD2 (6 bases). CDR1 is SNHLY, CDR2 FYNNEI, per germline. The V end lost 6 bases, the J end lost 4 bases, and 19 bases lay between the germline ends. The CDR3 totals 16 residues.

This chain uses TRBV2 with TRBJ1-2, with TRBD1 matching over 8 bases. Trimming cost V 11 bases and J 8 bases; bases outside gene matches: 16. CDR1 is SNHLY, CDR2 FYNNEI, per germline. The CDR3 is 14 amino acids. Here the CDR3 DNA reads TGTGCCGGAAGACAGGGGACTAACGCAGGAGGCTACACCTTC. It encodes CAGRQGTNAGGYTF.

V and J are TRBV9 and TRBJ1-4; D may be TRBD1 (6 bases). This CDR3 comprises 15 residues. Germline CDR1 SGDLS, CDR2 YYNGEE. Between the trimmed V and J ends, which lost 0 bases and 3 bases, there was a span of 9 bases. The CDR3 region is CASSVGGRSNEKLFF. CDR3 sequence (DNA): TGTGCCAGCAGCGTAGGGGGGCGGTCTAATGAAAAACTGTTTTTT.

This chain uses TRBV2 with TRBJ2-2; TRBD2 aligns across 8 bases. Trimming cost V 8 bases and J 1 base; bases outside gene matches: 6. Germline values: CDR1 SNHLY, CDR2 FYNNEI. The CDR3 spans 15 residues. This CDR3 reads CASGGLVVNTGELFF. CDR3 DNA: TGTGCCAGCGGGGGACTAGTCGTGAACACCGGGGAGCTGTTTTTT.

The chain couples TRBV6-5 to TRBJ1-1, with unresolved D. Trimming took 0 bases from V and 1 from J, leaving 9 bases between them. Germline assignment: CDR1 MNHEY and CDR2 SVGAGI. The CDR3 length is 15 residues. The DNA of the CDR3 is TGTGCCAGCAGTTACTCGATACTTCCGAACACTGAAGCTTTCTTT. Its protein is CASSYSILPNTEAFF.

CDR3 nucleotide sequence: TGTGCCAGCAGTTCGAGACCCTCAGGGGGCGAGCAGTACTTC. Protein sequence: CASSSRPSGGEQYF. The chain carries TRBV6-2 or TRBV6-3 and TRBJ2-7; 7 positions agree with TRBD1. In germline, CDR1 is MNHEY, CDR2 SVGEGT. V lost 4 bases, J lost 6 bases, and 9 bases stayed unmatched. The CDR3 consists of 14 residues.

The genes are TRBV6-6 and TRBJ1-5; no reliable D call. CDR3 length: 14 residues. The V and J ends lost 7 bases and 7 bases respectively, with 17 bases between them. The germline V gene has CDR1 MNHNY and CDR2 SVGAGI (reference sequence). The CDR3 bases are TGTGCCAGCACCCAACGGGCCCCGGGGCAGCCCCAGCATTTT. It encodes CASTQRAPGQPQHF.